What follows are 4 T cell receptor beta chains derived from one specimen sequenced in a study of cytomegalovirus exposure and HLA in healthy donors. The PCR used 60 Vbeta and 13 Jbeta primers. Profiled with immunoSEQ multiplex PCR; TCRdb holds only in-frame clones, not every one. This table holds 150,000 to 200,000 clones, around 80% found once. Sequenced material: PBMCs. The receptors originated from a woman aged 50 to 60 in good health and CMV-seropositive.

This chain links TRBV6-5 with TRBJ2-1; D possibly corresponds to TRBD1 (7 bases). Trimming stripped 6 bases from V and 4 bases from J, with 16 bases between. This CDR3 region has 15 residues. CDR1 is MNHEY and CDR2 is SVGAGI in the germline V gene. Written as DNA, the CDR3 is TGTGCCAGCAGCCCCACAGGGGCGGGGTACAATGAGCAGTTCTTC. It encodes CASSPTGAGYNEQFF.

The J gene is TRBJ1-4, the V gene TRBV6-1, with D possibly matching TRBD1 (5 bases). V was shortened by 8 bases and J by 7 bases, with 17 bases between the two germline ends. Germline V gene data show CDR1 as MNHNS and CDR2 as SASEGT. The CDR3 totals 14 residues. In nucleotides, the CDR3 is TGTGCCAGCTCGGTCAGGGAAAGGGGTGAAAAACTGTTTTTT. Its protein is CASSVRERGEKLFF.

The rearrangement joins TRBV4-3 to TRBJ1-4, with D maybe TRBD1 (6 bases). V lost 3 bases and J lost 5, with 13 bases in between. Per the germline V gene, CDR1 is LGHNA and CDR2 is YSLEER. The CDR3 consists of 15 residues. In nucleotides, the CDR3 is TGCGCCAGCAGCCAGGATGACAGGTCAAATGAAAAACTGTTTTTT. This sequence encodes CASSQDDRSNEKLFF.

The chain has TRBV6-1 and TRBJ1-1; D is perhaps TRBD1 (6 bases). Per the germline V gene, CDR1 is MNHNS and CDR2 is SASEGT. The CDR3 is 15 residues long. Trimming took 5 bases from V and 0 from J, leaving 13 bases between them. For the CDR3, the DNA is TGTGCCAGCAGTTCACAGGGAACCTTGAACACTGAAGCTTTCTTT. It yields the protein CASSSQGTLNTEAFF.